The sequence of this T cell receptor beta chain was determined in a study of graft-versus-host responses after intestinal transplantation. CDR3 length: 16 amino acids. CDR1 is SGHTA and CDR2 is FQGNSA in the germline V gene. Germline trimming cut 3 bases from V and 0 bases from J; bases unmatched to any gene: 5. This table comes from immunoSEQ multiplex PCR, and its TCRdb copy is limited to in-frame clones, with some not included. The profile shows under 20,000 clones, more than 75% of them singletons. J is TRBJ1-2 and V is TRBV7-2, with 9 bases aligning to TRBD1. This sequence was found in a human patient who received an intestinal transplant, so some T cells may come from the graft donor. The sequencing used bone marrow, collected nearly 130 days after intestinal transplantation. The CDR3 region has the DNA TGTGCCAGCAGCTTGAACAGGGGGCTCGCTAACTATGGCTACACCTTC. This gives the protein CASSLNRGLANYGYTF.